The 10 T cell receptor beta chains below were found in one sample sequenced in a study of blood T cells in healthy people across ages. With a J-beta primer mix and a sample-barcoded 5' primer, a second PCR ran 7 to 11 cycles. MiXCR was run by TCRdb on the 5' RACE reads, yielding one entry per CDR3 protein. The repertoire has about 630,000 distinct CDR3 sequences, 21% of them found once; the top ten carry roughly 3.6%. The sequenced sample consisted of blood. The origin of the receptors is a man in his 70s in good health.

With respect to this clonotype: A much larger clonotype is one base distant, so this may be a read error. The chain recombines TRBV5-1 with TRBJ2-1; D may be TRBD2 (7 bases). The germline V gene has CDR1 SGHRS and CDR2 YFSETQ. The CDR3 is made up of 14 amino acids. The CDR3 sequence: CASSFRGDNNDQFF. The DNA of the CDR3 is TGCGCCAGCAGCTTTCGGGGGGACAACAATGATCAGTTCTTC.

This clonotype was detected only a few times. V is TRBV28 and J is TRBJ2-5; no definite D call. The end of the DNA aligns better with TRBJ2-7, so the J call may be wrong. Per germline, CDR1 MDHEN and CDR2 SYDVKM. The CDR3 has 13 amino acids. CDR3 bases: TGTGCCAGCAGTTTCGGGTTCCGATACGAGCAGTACTTC. Its protein product is CASSFGFRYEQYF.

This chain links TRBV27 with TRBJ1-4; D is undetermined. The germline V gene has CDR1 MNHEY and CDR2 SMNVEV (reference sequence). The ends were cut back, 5 bases at V and 5 bases at J, with 12 bases in the middle. This CDR3 is 14 amino acids long. The CDR3 loop is CASSLPGRNEKLFF. CDR3 in DNA: TGTGCCAGCAGTCTGCCGGGTAGAAATGAAAAACTGTTTTTT. Full variable domain (outside the CDR3, taken from reference TRBV27 and TRBJ1-4): EAQVTQNPRYLITVTGKKLTVTCSQNMNHEYMSWYRQDPGLGLRQIYYSMNVEVTDKGDVPEGYKVSRKEKRNFPLILESPSPNQTSLYFCASSLPGRNEKLFFGSGTQLSVL.

The chain employs TRBV20-1 and TRBJ2-2; 8 positions match TRBD2. Per germline, CDR1 DFQATT and CDR2 SNEGSKA (reference sequence). Losses at the gene ends were 0 bases for V and 8 bases for J; bases not matched to a gene: 11. This CDR3 region has 16 residues. CDR3 sequence: CSARDPRAGETGELFF. CDR3 bases: TGCAGTGCTAGAGATCCCCGAGCGGGAGAAACGGGGGAGCTGTTTTTT.

The chain employs TRBV4-1 and TRBJ1-1; possible D gene TRBD1, 5 bases. Per the germline V gene, CDR1 is MGHRA and CDR2 is YSYEKL. Trimming shortened V by 5 bases and J by 1 base, and 11 bases separated the two germline ends. This CDR3 contains 14 residues. CDR3 nucleotide sequence: TGCGCCAGCAGCTGGGGACGGAGGAACACTGAAGCTTTCTTT. It is translated as CASSWGRRNTEAFF.

The rearrangement links TRBV7-9 to TRBJ2-7, with D tentatively TRBD1 (5 bases). Trimming stripped 5 bases from V and 5 bases from J, with 16 bases between. The CDR3 covers 14 residues. The germline V gene has CDR1 SEHNR and CDR2 FQNEAQ (reference sequence). Written as DNA, the CDR3 is TGTGCCAGCAGCATTGACAGCCTTAGCAACGAGCAGTACTTC. Encoded protein: CASSIDSLSNEQYF.

J is TRBJ2-1 and V is TRBV10-3; TRBD2 is a possible D gene (6 bases). The CDR3 runs to 13 residues. Germline CDR1 reads ENHRY; CDR2 reads SYGVKD. V lost 0 bases and J 8 bases, leaving 8 bases between the germline ends. The CDR3 DNA sequence: TGTGCCATCAGTGAGTCGCGGGAATATGAGCAGTTCTTC. Amino acids: CAISESREYEQFF.

The rearrangement joins TRBV7-9 to TRBJ1-5, with no clear D. Germline V gene lookup returns CDR1 SEHNR and CDR2 FQNEAQ (reference sequence). The V and J ends lost 2 bases and 5 bases respectively, with 7 bases between them. There are 13 residues in the CDR3. The CDR3 loop reads CASSLQVDQPQHF. For the CDR3, the DNA is TGTGCCAGCAGCTTACAGGTCGATCAGCCCCAGCATTTT.

This clonotype was observed a handful of times. The V call is TRBV6-5, the J call TRBJ2-3; D ambiguous. Germline V CDR1 and CDR2: MNHEY, SVGAGI. V lost 6 bases, J lost 5 bases, and 12 bases lay in between. The CDR3 runs to 13 residues. Written as DNA, the CDR3 is TGTGCCAGCAGGCTGGGCTGGGGAGATACGCAGTATTTT. Translating gives CASRLGWGDTQYF.

A few counts support this clonotype. V usage is TRBV7-3 and J usage is TRBJ2-3, with D possibly being TRBD2 (6 bases). The CDR3 runs to 14 residues. V was pared by 3 bases and J by 5 bases, with 12 bases between. The V gene's germline CDR1 is SGHTA and CDR2 FQGTGA. CDR3 nucleotide sequence: TGTGCCAGCAGCTTTGGGGGGACGAGAGATACGCAGTATTTT. Translating gives CASSFGGTRDTQYF.